This TCR beta chain was sequenced in a study of T-cell reconstitution after alpha-beta-depleted transplantation in children. This clonotype was counted a few times. Sequence at one end of the junction differs from germline and may be a read error. It was with unique molecular identifiers that the TCRbeta library was prepared. TCRdb reanalysed the PCR reads using MiXCR and keeps one entry per CDR3 protein. The sample carries around 410,000 distinct CDR3 sequences, approximately 10% recorded once. The CDR3 covers 14 residues. The germline V gene encodes CDR1 SSHAT and CDR2 FNYEAQ (reference sequence). This sequence was found in a human donor who donated a stem cell graft to a child with acute myeloid leukemia. This specimen consisted of PBMCs from the stem cell graft donor, obtained from the stem cell graft. This chain links TRBV7-7 with TRBJ2-3; D possibly uses TRBD1 or TRBD2 (5 bases each). The CDR3, as DNA: TGTGCTAGCAGCGCATTGGGGGTGTCAGATACGCAGTATTTT. Translating it yields CASSALGVSDTQYF.